These 10 T cell receptor beta chains were all obtained from the same sample, sequenced in a study of CD4 and CD8 cells across lung adenocarcinoma regions. TCRdb reanalysed the PCR reads using MiXCR and keeps one entry per CDR3 protein. The table records roughly 18,000 distinct CDR3 sequences, roughly 51% of them present only once. Sequences were obtained from CD8+ T cells from the center of a lung tumor. Receptors originate from a female donor with lung adenocarcinoma. The CD4 and CD8 labels of this study may be unreliable.

The chain is built from TRBV7-2 and TRBJ2-1; 13 bases are a match to TRBD2. J lost 8 bases, V lost 1 base, and 5 bases had no gene match. Germline V gives CDR1 SGHTA, CDR2 FQGNSA. The CDR3 has 16 residues. The CDR3 protein is CASSLVGLAGRDEQFF. The DNA for the CDR3 is TGTGCCAGCAGCTTAGTGGGACTAGCGGGACGGGATGAGCAGTTCTTC.

This clonotype was found a few times. This chain uses TRBV6-1 with TRBJ2-1, with D possibly matching TRBD2 (6 bases). The tail of the sequence fits TRBJ2-7 better, so the J call may be wrong. Germline V gene sequence: CDR1 MNHNS, CDR2 SASEGT. The CDR3 loop spans 13 amino acids. The CDR3 DNA follows: TGTGCCACAAACCCGGGACTGTTCTACGAGCAGTACTTC. Translating it yields CATNPGLFYEQYF.

Regarding this clonotype: Germline is not matched at one junction end, which may reflect a read error. This chain connects TRBV6-1 to TRBJ2-4, with D unresolved. Germline V CDR1 and CDR2: MNHNS, SASEGT. The CDR3 spans 16 residues. CDR3 amino acids: CASSELGITAKDTQYF. DNA of the CDR3: TGTGCCAGCAGTGAATTGGGGATTACAGCCAAAGACACGCAGTACTTT.

The J gene is TRBJ2-3, the V gene TRBV6-2 or TRBV6-3; no reliable D call. Per germline, CDR1 MNHEY and CDR2 SVGEGT. This CDR3 contains 12 residues. V lost 5 bases and J lost 3, with 6 bases in between. The chain's CDR3 is CASSLETDTQYF. CDR3 nucleotide sequence: TGTGCCAGCAGTCTCGAGACAGATACGCAGTATTTT.

This chain uses TRBV6-1 with TRBJ2-1; tentatively, D is TRBD1 or TRBD2 (7 bases each). The V and J ends lost 3 bases and 13 bases respectively, with 19 bases between them. This CDR3 spans 14 amino acids. CDR1 is MNHNS and CDR2 is SASEGT in the germline V gene. The CDR3 is CASSDTRGGETQFF. In nucleotides, the CDR3 is TGTGCCAGCAGTGATACCAGGGGGGGGGAGACCCAGTTCTTC.

As concerns this clonotype: Sequence at one end of the junction differs from germline and may be a read error. This chain joins TRBV6-1 and TRBJ2-5, with a tentative D call TRBD2 (6 bases). From germline, CDR1 is MNHNS and CDR2 SASEGT. This CDR3 spans 17 amino acids. The CDR3 spells CASSAGREGGDQETQYF. The CDR3 DNA sequence: TGTGCCAGCAGTGCGGGGCGCGAGGGCGGGGACCAAGAGACTCAGTACTTC.

The chain has TRBV6-1 and TRBJ2-1, with D hard to call. Trimming cost V 4 bases and J 6 bases, with 19 bases left between them. The CDR3 runs 16 residues. Germline V gives CDR1 MNHNS, CDR2 SASEGT. This CDR3 is CASSANGLESFNEQFF. The CDR3 nucleotides are TGTGCCAGCAGTGCCAACGGGCTTGAAAGCTTCAATGAGCAGTTCTTC.

The chain employs TRBV10-3 and TRBJ2-7, with 8 bases identical to TRBD1. CDR1 is ENHRY, CDR2 SYGVKD, per germline. Trimming removed 8 bases from V and 4 bases from J; junction bases left unmatched: 7. This CDR3 comprises 13 residues. The CDR3 DNA reads as TGTGCCATCCTGGACAGGGAATCTTACGAGCAGTACTTC. Residues: CAILDRESYEQYF.

To note about this clonotype: The junction departs from the called germline gene at one end, perhaps through a read error. CDR3 DNA sequence: TGTGCGGGCACCCGGAGCCGTGGCCCAGAGACCCAGTATTTC. This codes for CAGTRSRGPETQYF. The J gene is TRBJ2-5, the V gene TRBV6-2 or TRBV6-3; the D is unclear. Per germline, CDR1 MNHEY and CDR2 SVGEGT. The length of the CDR3 is 14 residues.

As DNA, the CDR3 is TGTGCCACCAGTGATACGAATGAGCAGTTCTTC. Protein product: CATSDTNEQFF. V gene TRBV24-1 combines with J gene TRBJ2-1; D is undetermined. Per germline, CDR1 KGHDR and CDR2 SFDVKD. The CDR3 spans 11 residues. Trimming removed 3 bases from V and 7 bases from J, with 3 bases in between.